A single sample is the source of the 23 T cell receptor beta chains below, sequenced in a study of shared clonotypes between healthy human individuals. Profiling relied on immunoSEQ multiplex PCR, and the TCRdb table lists in-frame clones only, not all of them. The sample lists more than 1.2 million clones; approximately 98.5% were seen once. The sample consisted of naive CD4+ T cells sorted from blood. Subset meaning: CD45RA+ positively selected. These receptor sequences come from a man aged 25 to 40 in good health.

This rearrangement joins TRBV27 to TRBJ2-1; tentative D call: TRBD2 (6 bases). CDR3 length: 16 amino acids. V dropped 3 bases and J dropped 7 bases, with 19 bases sitting between them. CDR1 is MNHEY, CDR2 SMNVEV, per germline (reference sequence). Here the CDR3 reads CASSFLAGTIGNEQFF. CDR3 bases: TGTGCCAGCAGTTTTTTGGCGGGAACGATTGGGAATGAGCAGTTCTTC.

This clone showed up just once. The chain has TRBV6-5 and TRBJ2-1; 7 bases are a match to TRBD2. With 5 bases clipped from V and 7 bases from J, the junction kept 11 bases outside the gene matches. There are 15 residues in the CDR3. Looked up from germline, CDR1 is MNHEY and CDR2 is SVGAGI. The CDR3 region is CASSHRQRGRNEQFF. In DNA, the CDR3 is TGTGCCAGCAGTCACCGACAGCGGGGTAGGAATGAGCAGTTCTTC.

The chain joins TRBV5-1 to TRBJ2-1; D is uncertain. Germline CDR1 SGHRS, CDR2 YFSETQ. V was shortened by 5 bases and J by 5 bases, with 23 bases between the two germline ends. CDR3 length: 17 residues. The CDR3 reads CASSSGPPLGFDNEQFF. CDR3 sequence (DNA): TGCGCCAGCAGTTCGGGTCCCCCACTCGGGTTCGACAATGAGCAGTTCTTC.

This chain links TRBV5-1 with TRBJ2-1; 13 nucleotides agree with TRBD2. With V trimmed by 5 bases and J by 13 bases, 12 bases remained unmatched. CDR1 and CDR2 (germline): SGHRS, YFSETQ. The CDR3 is 15 amino acids. CDR3 coding DNA: TGCGCCAGCAGTAAGGGACTAGCGGGGCCCCAAGGACAGTTCTTC. Its protein is CASSKGLAGPQGQFF.

The rearrangement uses TRBV29-1 and TRBJ2-3; a possible D gene is TRBD2 (6 bases). The CDR3 is 14 amino acids. In germline, CDR1 is SQVTM, CDR2 ANQGSEA. V was trimmed by 6 bases and J by 2 bases, leaving 15 bases between them. The CDR3 protein is CSVPTGGLTDTQYF. The CDR3 DNA is TGCAGCGTGCCCACCGGGGGACTCACAGATACGCAGTATTTT.

V usage is TRBV28 and J usage is TRBJ1-4; a possible D gene is TRBD1 (6 bases). The germline V and J ends were trimmed by 6 bases and 12 bases, with 14 bases remaining between them. Per germline, CDR1 MDHEN and CDR2 SYDVKM. This CDR3 has 12 residues. CDR3 coding DNA: TGTGCCAGCAGGAGGGGGGGATATGAACTGTTTTTT. Translating gives CASRRGGYELFF.

Notes on this clone: Other DNA sequences within the sample encode an identical CDR3. The V and J genes are TRBV18 and TRBJ2-5; unclear D gene. This CDR3 is built from 14 residues. The ends were cut back, 3 bases at V and 1 base at J, with 9 bases in the middle. CDR1 is KGHSH, CDR2 LQKENI, per germline. CDR3 sequence reads: CASSPLGSQETQYF. The CDR3 DNA reads TGTGCCAGCTCACCTTTAGGAAGCCAAGAGACCCAGTACTTC.

The V gene is TRBV11-2, the J gene TRBJ1-4; D unclear. V was trimmed by 0 bases and J by 10 bases, leaving 3 bases between them. Germline V CDR1 and CDR2: SGHAT, FQNNGV. This CDR3 is built from 11 residues. As DNA, the CDR3 is TGTGCCAGCAGCTTAGAAGGAAAACTGTTTTTT. It specifies CASSLEGKLFF.

This chain links TRBV7-7 with TRBJ2-3; D gene unclear. This CDR3 is 14 amino acids long. Germline V gene lookup returns CDR1 SSHAT and CDR2 FNYEAQ (reference sequence). V lost 5 bases, J lost 4 bases, and 13 bases lay in between. CDR3 in amino acids: CASSPGIFADTQYF. CDR3 bases: TGTGCCAGCAGCCCTGGCATCTTCGCAGATACGCAGTATTTT.

The chain joins TRBV5-4 to TRBJ2-7; 8 bases line up with TRBD2. V shed 0 bases and J 2 bases; nucleotides not matched to a gene: 4. The CDR3 is 15 residues long. The germline V gene encodes CDR1 SGHNT and CDR2 YYREEE (reference sequence). The CDR3 bases are TGTGCCAGCAGCTTGGATGCCGGGGGGGCCTACGAGCAGTACTTC. This encodes CASSLDAGGAYEQYF.

This chain joins TRBV6-5 and TRBJ2-5; TRBD1 matches 7 bases. The germline CDR1 and CDR2 sequences are MNHEY and SVGAGI. The CDR3 is made up of 16 amino acids. V dropped 6 bases and J dropped 7; count of bases not matched to a gene: 17. The CDR3 bases are TGTGCCAGCAGGTACCGGGACAGAGGCGTCGCGTGGACCCAGTACTTC. Encoded protein: CASRYRDRGVAWTQYF.

As for this clone: Other DNA sequences in the same sample also yield this CDR3. The gene calls are TRBV18 and TRBJ2-2; no clear D gene. Trimming took off 0 bases at V and 6 bases at J, with 8 bases between the two ends. CDR1 and CDR2 (germline): KGHSH, LQKENI. This CDR3 is 14 amino acids long. For the CDR3, the DNA is TGTGCCAGCTCACCACCAGGGCGCCCCGGGGAGCTGTTTTTT. The encoded protein is CASSPPGRPGELFF.

The J gene is TRBJ2-2, the V gene TRBV5-1; no definite D call. Germline assignment: CDR1 SGHRS and CDR2 YFSETQ. V shed 3 bases and J shed 4 bases, with 10 bases lying between them. The CDR3 length is 14 residues. The CDR3 coding sequence is TGCGCCAGCAGCTCAACCCCAGGCACCGGGGAGCTGTTTTTT. Translation gives CASSSTPGTGELFF.

The V gene is TRBV12-5, the J gene TRBJ2-2; no clear D gene. CDR1 LGHNT and CDR2 FRNRAP come from the germline V gene. Trimming took 0 bases from V and 3 from J, leaving 8 bases between them. This CDR3 comprises 15 residues. The CDR3 spells CASGLVRADTGELFF. The DNA for the CDR3 is TGTGCTAGTGGTTTGGTCCGGGCCGACACCGGGGAGCTGTTTTTT. Using reference TRBV12-5 and TRBJ2-2 for the parts outside the CDR3, the full variable domain is DARVTQTPRHKVTEMGQEVTMRCQPILGHNTVFWYRQTMMQGLELLAYFRNRAPLDDSGMPKDRFSAEMPDATLATLKIQPSEPRDSAVYFCASGLVRADTGELFFGEGSRLTVL.

CDR3 nucleotides: TGCGCCAGCAGTGAGCTCGGGAGGGCCTACAATGAGCAGTTCTTC. It encodes CASSELGRAYNEQFF. The rearrangement links TRBV10-2 to TRBJ2-1; TRBD2 matches 8 bases. V shed 2 bases, J shed 2 bases, and the junction held 2 bases outside the gene matches. This CDR3 region has 15 residues. Germline CDR1 and CDR2: WSHSY and SAAADI.

CDR3 protein: CASSFTGTGGSYNEQFF. In DNA, the CDR3 is TGCGCCAGCAGCTTTACCGGGACAGGAGGCTCCTACAATGAGCAGTTCTTC. V and J are TRBV5-1 and TRBJ2-1; 8 nucleotides match TRBD1. The junction had 7 bases not matched to a gene; V was cut back by 2 bases and J by 0 bases. The germline CDR1 and CDR2 sequences are SGHRS and YFSETQ. The CDR3 extends over 17 amino acids.

V is TRBV21-1 and J is TRBJ2-7; the table's D call TRBD2 went unverified against the DNA. TRBV21-1 is termed a pseudogene. This CDR3 comprises 18 residues. The chain's CDR3 is CARTKKPSGIKTSYEQYF. The CDR3, as DNA: TGTGCCAGAACGAAAAAACCCAGCGGGATAAAAACCTCCTACGAGCAGTACTTC.

This chain uses TRBV28 with TRBJ1-5; 7 bases match TRBD1. Germline V gene lookup returns CDR1 MDHEN and CDR2 SYDVKM. The CDR3 consists of 16 residues. J lost 0 bases, V lost 2 bases, and 4 bases had no gene match. CDR3 bases: TGTGCCAGCAGTTTACCACAGGGGTATAGCAATCAGCCCCAGCATTTT. It translates to CASSLPQGYSNQPQHF.

The chain employs TRBV5-1 and TRBJ2-5; D may be TRBD1 or TRBD2 (5 bases each). Germline V gene lookup returns CDR1 SGHRS and CDR2 YFSETQ. Trimming left V 4 bases short and J 1 base short, with 14 bases between. The CDR3 runs 15 residues. The CDR3 region is CASSPGAGAQETQYF. For the CDR3, the DNA is TGCGCCAGCAGCCCCGGTGCCGGGGCCCAAGAGACCCAGTACTTC.

The chain is built from TRBV7-8 and TRBJ2-4; 9 positions match TRBD1. Trimming removed 1 base from V and 15 bases from J; junction bases left unmatched: 7. The CDR3 extends over 13 amino acids. CDR1 is SGHVS, CDR2 FQNEAQ, per germline. CDR3 nucleotides: TGTGCCAGCAGCTTAGTAGACAGGGGGGTCTTGTACTTC. This translates into CASSLVDRGVLYF.

The V gene is TRBV27, the J gene TRBJ2-7, with 10 bases matching TRBD2. Germline-derived CDR1 and CDR2 are MNHEY and SMNVEV (reference sequence). The CDR3 totals 14 residues. V dropped 6 bases and J dropped 3; count of bases not matched to a gene: 5. The CDR3 nucleotides are TGTGCCAGCAGGGTGATAGCGGGAGGCTACGAGCAGTACTTC. It translates to CASRVIAGGYEQYF.

The chain is built from TRBV5-5 and TRBJ1-3; 8 positions match TRBD1. Germline V CDR1 and CDR2: SGHKS, YYEKEE (reference sequence). Unmatched junction bases numbered 8, after V lost 0 bases and J lost 0 bases. The CDR3 covers 18 residues. The CDR3 DNA reads as TGTGCCAGCAGCTTGGCCTTGACAGGGGCCGCCTCTGGAAACACCATATATTTT. Encoded protein: CASSLALTGAASGNTIYF.

In its sample, this clone was seen once. The chain has TRBV9 and TRBJ1-4; 7 bases map to TRBD1. The V gene end was trimmed by 4 bases and the J gene end by 4 bases; junction bases not matched to a gene: 7. Per the germline V gene, CDR1 is SGDLS and CDR2 is YYNGEE. This CDR3 region has 15 residues. CDR3 protein: CASSTRQGSNEKLFF. The CDR3 DNA is TGTGCCAGCAGCACCCGACAGGGCAGTAATGAAAAACTGTTTTTT.